This passage covers 25 T cell receptor beta chains from one sample sequenced in a study of CD8 T cells in Susac syndrome. The authors reverse transcribed about 0.45 to 1 ug RNA with random hexamers. TCRdb independently ran MiXCR on the immunoSEQ multiplex PCR reads; one entry per CDR3 protein. The sample records over 100,000 distinct CDR3 sequences, around 92% being singletons. The specimen was CD8+ T cells from PBMCs. The receptors derive from a human donor in good health.

The genes are TRBV14 and TRBJ1-1, with no clear D. V lost 4 bases to trimming and J lost 0 bases, with 6 bases between them. CDR3 length: 13 amino acids. The germline V gene has CDR1 SGHDN and CDR2 FVKESK. CDR3 nucleotides: TGTGCCAGCAGCCCAGACATGAACACTGAAGCTTTCTTT. This codes for CASSPDMNTEAFF.

This rearrangement joins TRBV14 to TRBJ1-1, with 8 bases that match TRBD1. Germline V lookup: CDR1 SGHDN, CDR2 FVKESK. V dropped 3 bases and J dropped 6; count of bases not matched to a gene: 15. This CDR3 comprises 17 residues. CDR3 DNA sequence: TGTGCCAGCAGCCATCATCAGGGGGCCGCGTACGGAGCTGAAGCTTTCTTT. The encoded protein is CASSHHQGAAYGAEAFF.

The chain is built from TRBV7-9 and TRBJ2-7, with 12 bases identical to TRBD1. Germline V gene sequence: CDR1 SEHNR, CDR2 FQNEAQ (reference sequence). The CDR3 spans 15 residues. The V and J ends lost 3 bases and 5 bases, in that order; junction bases with no gene match: 5. CDR3 bases: TGTGCCAGCAGCTTCACCGGGACAGGGGGCCACGAGCAGTACTTC. It specifies CASSFTGTGGHEQYF. Supplemented by reference TRBV7-9 and TRBJ2-7, the full variable domain reads DTGVSQNPRHKITKRGQNVTFRCDPISEHNRLYWYRQTLGQGPEFLTYFQNEAQLEKSRLLSDRFSAERPKGSFSTLEIQRTEQGDSAMYLCASSFTGTGGHEQYFGPGTRLTVT.

J is TRBJ1-2 and V is TRBV15; D unclear. The germline V and J ends were trimmed by 0 bases and 5 bases, with 4 bases remaining between them. The CDR3 is 12 amino acids. Germline V lookup: CDR1 LNHNV, CDR2 YYDKDF (reference sequence). The CDR3 here is CATSREGYGYTF. CDR3 in DNA: TGTGCCACCAGCAGAGAGGGGTATGGCTACACCTTC.

The rearrangement links TRBV30 to TRBJ1-1; D is perhaps TRBD1 (5 bases). The CDR3 runs 14 residues. The V gene's germline CDR1 is GTSNPN and CDR2 SVGIG (reference sequence). Trimming cost V 0 bases and J 4 bases, with 12 bases left between them. CDR3 in DNA: TGTGCCTGGAGTGTCTTTCCTAGGGGCACTGAAGCTTTCTTT. Its protein product is CAWSVFPRGTEAFF.

The chain recombines TRBV20-1 with TRBJ2-1; tentatively, D is TRBD2 (7 bases). Germline CDR1 DFQATT, CDR2 SNEGSKA (reference sequence). This CDR3 comprises 15 residues. V lost 0 bases and J lost 9, with 18 bases in between. CDR3 in amino acids: CSARDRGAGAGEQFF. Here the CDR3 DNA reads TGCAGTGCTAGAGATCGGGGGGCGGGAGCAGGTGAGCAGTTCTTC.

The chain joins TRBV2 to TRBJ1-6, with D possibly TRBD1 on 6 matching bases. The CDR3 is 12 amino acids. CDR1 SNHLY and CDR2 FYNNEI come from the germline V gene. Deletions cut 9 bases from V and 8 bases from J, with 11 bases between. DNA for the CDR3: TGTGCCAGACAGGGAGACGATTCACCCCTCCACTTT. Encoded protein: CARQGDDSPLHF.

Written as DNA, the CDR3 is TGTGCCAGCAGCTTAGGACAGGGGGGGACGTCGGGGACAGATACGCAGTATTTT. Translating gives CASSLGQGGTSGTDTQYF. V and J are TRBV7-2 and TRBJ2-3; 9 bases fit TRBD1. The length of the CDR3 is 18 residues. Trimming at V came to 1 base and at J to 3 bases, leaving 11 bases not matched to a gene. Germline V gene lookup returns CDR1 SGHTA and CDR2 FQGNSA.

The chain carries TRBV14 and TRBJ2-6, with D possibly matching TRBD2 (5 bases). The CDR3 covers 17 residues. Germline CDR1 is SGHDN and CDR2 is FVKESK. V was trimmed by 0 bases and J by 2 bases, leaving 11 bases between them. CDR3 region: CASSQDRLAAGANVLTF. The CDR3 nucleotides read TGTGCCAGCAGCCAAGATAGGCTAGCAGCTGGGGCCAACGTCCTGACTTTC.

The chain employs TRBV28 and TRBJ1-1; weak D call: TRBD1 (5 bases). The V and J ends lost 11 bases and 6 bases respectively, with 19 bases between them. This CDR3 is 13 amino acids long. Germline assignment: CDR1 MDHEN and CDR2 SYDVKM. The CDR3 sequence is CASSKSGLPEAFF. The CDR3 nucleotides read TGTGCCTCTTCTAAATCGGGGCTGCCTGAAGCTTTCTTT.

The gene calls are TRBV6-1 and TRBJ2-7; 7 bases are a match to TRBD2. CDR1 MNHNS and CDR2 SASEGT come from the germline V gene. Unmatched junction bases numbered 12, after V lost 8 bases and J lost 5 bases. The CDR3 loop spans 14 amino acids. The CDR3: CASLTWEGIHEQYF. The CDR3 bases are TGTGCCAGCCTTACCTGGGAGGGAATTCACGAGCAGTACTTC.

The chain has TRBV7-2 and TRBJ2-5, with TRBD2 matching over 8 bases. Germline CDR1 SGHTA, CDR2 FQGNSA. Trimming at V came to 6 bases and at J to 0 bases, leaving 3 bases not matched to a gene. The CDR3 is 14 residues long. This chain's CDR3 is CASSRGGYQETQYF. DNA of the CDR3: TGTGCCAGCAGTCGGGGGGGGTACCAAGAGACCCAGTACTTC.

The J gene is TRBJ1-2, the V gene TRBV9; TRBD1 is a possible D gene (5 bases). The germline CDR1 and CDR2 sequences are SGDLS and YYNGEE. The CDR3 consists of 17 residues. V was clipped by 0 bases and J by 0 bases, with 15 bases between them. In DNA, the CDR3 is TGTGCCAGCAGCGTAGGAAAAAAGACAGCGACTAACTATGGCTACACCTTC. Protein sequence: CASSVGKKTATNYGYTF.

The V and J genes are TRBV5-1 and TRBJ1-1; D is undetermined. The CDR3 has 14 residues. Trimming pared 3 bases from V and 0 bases from J, leaving 9 bases between. Germline-derived CDR1 and CDR2 are SGHRS and YFSETQ. CDR3 nucleotide sequence: TGCGCCAGCAGCTCGGGTTCTATGAACACTGAAGCTTTCTTT. Its protein is CASSSGSMNTEAFF. Together with reference TRBV5-1 and TRBJ1-1, the CDR3 gives the full variable domain: KAGVTQTPRYLIKTRGQQVTLSCSPISGHRSVSWYQQTPGQGLQFLFEYFSETQRNKGNFPGRFSGRQFSNSRSEMNVSTLELGDSALYLCASSSGSMNTEAFFGQGTRLTVV.

J is TRBJ2-7 and V is TRBV29-1; D possibly matches TRBD1 or TRBD2 (6 bases each). Germline V lookup: CDR1 SQVTM, CDR2 ANQGSEA. The CDR3 covers 17 residues. Trimming took off 6 bases at V and 7 bases at J, with 31 bases between the two ends. CDR3 sequence (DNA): TGCAGCGTGCGTAGGGGGTCCTCCGGGACTGGGGCCGGGGAGCAGTACTTC. It encodes CSVRRGSSGTGAGEQYF.

V and J are TRBV29-1 and TRBJ1-1, with TRBD1 matching over 10 bases. The CDR3 is made up of 13 amino acids. From germline, CDR1 is SQVTM and CDR2 ANQGSEA. V lost 7 bases and J lost 4; bases outside the gene matches: 6. The CDR3 protein is CSAVGQGLTEAFF. DNA for the CDR3: TGCAGCGCCGTGGGACAGGGGCTCACTGAAGCTTTCTTT. Supplemented by reference TRBV29-1 and TRBJ1-1, the full variable domain reads SAVISQKPSRDICQRGTSLTIQCQVDSQVTMMFWYRQQPGQSLTLIATANQGSEATYESGFVIDKFPISRPNLTFSTLTVSNMSPEDSSIYLCSAVGQGLTEAFFGQGTRLTVV.

The chain combines TRBV6-2 or TRBV6-3 with TRBJ1-5; D gene ambiguous. The V end lost 5 bases, the J end lost 4 bases, and 15 bases lay between the germline ends. The CDR3 is made up of 15 amino acids. Germline V gene data show CDR1 as MNHEY and CDR2 as SVGEGT. In DNA, the CDR3 is TGTGCCAGCAGTGACCCGGGCTCTACTAATCAGCCCCAGCATTTT. Protein: CASSDPGSTNQPQHF.

The chain is built from TRBV4-3 and TRBJ1-1; D call uncertain. V dropped 1 base and J dropped 0 bases, with 9 bases sitting between them. Germline assignment: CDR1 LGHNA and CDR2 YSLEER. There are 15 residues in the CDR3. In DNA, the CDR3 is TGCGCCAGCAGCCAAGTACCAGGTATGAACACTGAAGCTTTCTTT. It codes for CASSQVPGMNTEAFF.

In DNA, the CDR3 is TGTGCCAGCAGCTCGACAGGGGTTGACACTGAAGCTTTCTTT. Protein: CASSSTGVDTEAFF. This chain connects TRBV7-9 to TRBJ1-1; 8 nucleotides align to TRBD1. Germline CDR1 is SEHNR and CDR2 is FQNEAQ (reference sequence). Germline trimming cut 4 bases from V and 3 bases from J; bases unmatched to any gene: 4. The CDR3 contains 14 residues.

This clonotype has only a few counts. This sequence joins TRBV4-1 and TRBJ1-1, with 7 bases identical to TRBD1. CDR3 length: 15 residues. Germline CDR1 MGHRA, CDR2 YSYEKL. The J segment lost 1 base and the V segment lost 4 bases, leaving 6 bases of the junction unmatched. The CDR3 region has the DNA TGCGCCAGCAGCCCGGACCGGGACAGGAACACTGAAGCTTTCTTT. It codes for CASSPDRDRNTEAFF.

The chain recombines TRBV12-5 with TRBJ1-5; D gene uncertain. This CDR3 is 17 amino acids long. CDR1 is LGHNT, CDR2 FRNRAP, per germline. The germline V and J ends were trimmed by 0 bases and 1 base, with 13 bases remaining between them. CDR3 in amino acids: CASGLVFGSSSNQPQHF. The CDR3 region has the DNA TGTGCTAGTGGTTTGGTATTCGGCAGCAGCAGCAATCAGCCCCAGCATTTT.

V is TRBV4-3 and J is TRBJ1-2; D is possibly TRBD1 (5 bases). The germline CDR1 and CDR2 sequences are LGHNA and YSLEER. The CDR3 spans 15 residues. The ends were cut back, 4 bases at V and 8 bases at J, with 20 bases in the middle. CDR3 bases: TGCGCCAGCAGCCGAGACCGAGGGGAAGGATACGGCTACACCTTC. Residues: CASSRDRGEGYGYTF.

CDR3 sequence reads: CASSVTSNQPQHF. The CDR3 DNA reads TGTGCCAGCAGCGTCACTAGCAATCAGCCCCAGCATTTT. J is TRBJ1-5 and V is TRBV9; no clear D gene. V was pared by 2 bases and J by 0 bases, with 3 bases between. CDR1 and CDR2 from the germline V gene are SGDLS and YYNGEE. The CDR3 spans 13 residues.

The V call is TRBV10-3, the J call TRBJ1-6; possible D gene TRBD1, 6 bases. The germline gives CDR1 ENHRY, CDR2 SYGVKD. CDR3 length equals 15 residues. Trimming shortened V by 10 bases and J by 6 bases, and 19 bases separated the two germline ends. The DNA for the CDR3 is TGTGCCAGCACACAGGCCACCAGGGGTAATTCACCCCTCCACTTT. It yields the protein CASTQATRGNSPLHF.

The chain recombines TRBV24-1 with TRBJ1-2, with 8 positions matching TRBD1. The CDR3 has 13 residues. V gave up 8 bases and J gave up 5 bases; unmatched junction bases: 6. Germline V lookup: CDR1 KGHDR, CDR2 SFDVKD. The CDR3 DNA reads as TGTGCCACCATACGGACAGGGCGGTATGGCTACACCTTC. The encoded protein is CATIRTGRYGYTF.